This entry concerns a single T cell receptor (beta chain). The antigen remains unidentified. The TCR beta cDNA libraries carried unique molecular identifiers. MiXCR was run by TCRdb on the PCR reads, yielding one entry per CDR3 protein. Altogether fewer than 850,000 distinct CDR3 sequences are present, 25% to 30% being singletons, with the ten largest covering around 0.56%. This sample stems from a study of post-analysis software for immune sequencing data. Whole-study results and caveats: Five or six TRBV segments were more frequent in patients than controls; TRBV5-6, TRBV5-1 and TRBV20-1 belonged to this group.

The CDR3 totals 15 residues. The germline CDR1 and CDR2 sequences are LGHDT and YNNKEL (reference sequence). V was clipped by 1 base and J by 3 bases, with 10 bases between them. This chain links TRBV3-1 with TRBJ2-1; D not certain. The sample was blood. The TCR comes from a girl between 5 and 17 years old with multiple sclerosis. The CDR3 protein is CASSQVLPSYNEQFF. The CDR3 DNA follows: TGTGCCAGCAGCCAAGTACTACCCAGCTACAATGAGCAGTTCTTC.